The clone carrying this T cell receptor beta chain was detected only a few times. The antigen is not known. Isolation of PBMCs was performed on roughly 9 ml fresh peripheral blood. Amplification yielded TCR beta CDR3 regions, with RNA transcripts as the source. With the HTBI primer set, the TCR CDR3 went through a first round of RT-PCR. TCRdb re-analysed the multiplex PCR reads in MiXCR, keeping a single row per CDR3 protein. The data hold hundreds of thousands of distinct CDR3 sequences, with roughly 20% observed a single time. This specimen comes from a study of T cells in Graves' hyperthyroidism and ophthalmopathy. General study findings and limits: Most clonotypes expanded in the thyroid (above 0.001) were also present in blood. Ophthalmopathy was distinguished from stable hyperthyroidism by 13 V-J signatures.

V lost 5 bases, J lost 5 bases, and 19 bases lay in between. CDR1 is DFQATT and CDR2 is SNEGSKA in the germline V gene (reference sequence). The CDR3 has 14 residues. This TCR came from a man aged 25-45 years with Graves' ophthalmopathy. Input material: blood. The chain combines TRBV20-1 with TRBJ2-7, with D unclear. CDR3: CSASETPKPDEQYF. DNA of the CDR3: TGCAGTGCTTCGGAGACTCCAAAGCCTGACGAGCAGTACTTC.